This T cell receptor (beta chain) was captured in a study of beta chain features in type 1 diabetes. Expressed TCRB transcripts were sequenced because the isolated RNA had all been reverse transcribed beforehand. The method was immunoSEQ multiplex PCR; TCRdb's version includes in-frame clones alone and lacks a portion of them. The data show about 620,000 clones, with about a sixth seen just once and 0.09% to 0.095% held by the top ten. This clone was detected only a few times. Its antigen is unknown. Study-wide findings and caveats: Naive, central memory and regulatory TCRB repertoires appeared more similar among patients than healthy donors.

The germline V gene encodes CDR1 SGHNT and CDR2 YENEEA. The CDR3 sequence is 14 residues long. With V trimmed by 3 bases and J by 7 bases, 4 bases remained unmatched. The sample was naive CD4+ T cells from blood. The TCR was taken from a man younger than 30 in good health. The genes are TRBV11-3 and TRBJ2-1, with TRBD2 matching over 9 bases. The chain's CDR3 is CASSFGLASNEQFF. DNA for the CDR3: TGTGCCAGCAGCTTTGGACTAGCGAGTAATGAGCAGTTCTTC.